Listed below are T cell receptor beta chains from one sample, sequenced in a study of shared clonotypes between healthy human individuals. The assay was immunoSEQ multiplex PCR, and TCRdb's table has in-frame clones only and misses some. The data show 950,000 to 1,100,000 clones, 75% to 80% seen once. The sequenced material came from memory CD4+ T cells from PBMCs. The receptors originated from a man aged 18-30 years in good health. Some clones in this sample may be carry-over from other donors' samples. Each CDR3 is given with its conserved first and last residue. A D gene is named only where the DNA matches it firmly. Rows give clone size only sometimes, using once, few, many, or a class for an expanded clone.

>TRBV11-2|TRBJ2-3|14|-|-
TGTGCCAGCAGCTTAGGGCGGGCCCGAAATACGCAGTATTTT
CASSLGRARNTQYF
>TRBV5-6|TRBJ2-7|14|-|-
TGTGCCAGCAAGTTCGGGCAGCTAAACTACGAGCAGTACTTC
CASKFGQLNYEQYF
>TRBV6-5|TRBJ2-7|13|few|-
TGTGCCAGCAGACGACTCGTCTCCTACGAGCAGTACTTC
CASRRLVSYEQYF
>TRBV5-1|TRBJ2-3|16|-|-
TGCGCCAGCAGTTTTACGGGGGATACTAGCACAGATACGCAGTATTTT
CASSFTGDTSTDTQYF
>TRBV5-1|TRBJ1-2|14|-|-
TGCGCCAGCAGCTCGGGAGGGGAGGAGGATGGCTACACCTTC
CASSSGGEEDGYTF
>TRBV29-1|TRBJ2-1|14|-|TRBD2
TGCAGCGTCGAACCGGGACTAGCGGGCTATGAGCAGTTCTTC
CSVEPGLAGYEQFF
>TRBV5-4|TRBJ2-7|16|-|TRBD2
TGTGCCAGCAGCCTGGGAAGGACCGGGACTAGCGGCGAGCAGTACTTC
CASSLGRTGTSGEQYF
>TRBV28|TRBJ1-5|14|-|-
TGTGCCAGCAGTTCCCCCGGTCTCAATCAGCCCCAGCATTTT
CASSSPGLNQPQHF
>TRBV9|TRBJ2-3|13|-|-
TGTGCCAGCAGCGGAATGGGGCAAGATACGCAGTATTTT
CASSGMGQDTQYF
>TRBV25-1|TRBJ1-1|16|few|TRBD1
TGTGCCAGCAGTTCTACACAGGGGGCGCAAGAAACTGAAGCTTTCTTT
CASSSTQGAQETEAFF
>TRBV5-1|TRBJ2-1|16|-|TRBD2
TGCGCCAGCAGCCCGGGACTAGCGGGAAGGTGGAATGAGCAGTTCTTC
CASSPGLAGRWNEQFF
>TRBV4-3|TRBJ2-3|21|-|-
TGCGCCAGCAGCCAAGATACGCAGGCGGTTAGGGGTAACGGGAGCACAGATACGCAGTATTTT
CASSQDTQAVRGNGSTDTQYF
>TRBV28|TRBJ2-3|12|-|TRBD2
TGTGCCAGCATCCGGCGGGGGGGTACGCAGTATTTT
CASIRRGGTQYF
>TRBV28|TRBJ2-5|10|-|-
TGTGCCAGTAAACAAGAGACCCAGTACTTC
CASKQETQYF
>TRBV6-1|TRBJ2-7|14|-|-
TGTGCCAGCAGGGAGGACACGTACTCCTACGAGCAGTACTTC
CASREDTYSYEQYF
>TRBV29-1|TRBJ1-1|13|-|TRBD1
TGCAGCGTTGAAACCCAGGGGGGGACTGAAGCTTTCTTT
CSVETQGGTEAFF
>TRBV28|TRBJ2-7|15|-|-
TGTGCCAGCAGTCGCGACAGGCTTCCCTCCTACGAGCAGTACTTC
CASSRDRLPSYEQYF
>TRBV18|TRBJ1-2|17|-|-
TGTGCCAGCTCACCACTCCGGGAGCTGGGGTCGGACTATGGCTACACCTTC
CASSPLRELGSDYGYTF
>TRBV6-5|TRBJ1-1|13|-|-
TGTGCCAGCAGTTACTCGGGAGGAACTGAAGCTTTCTTT
CASSYSGGTEAFF
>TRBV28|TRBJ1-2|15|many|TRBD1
TGTGCCAGCAGTCCTTCCGACAGGGACAACCCTGGCTACACCTTC
CASSPSDRDNPGYTF
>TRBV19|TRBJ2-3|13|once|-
TGTGCCAGTAGATCAACCAACACAGATACGCAGTATTTT
CASRSTNTDTQYF
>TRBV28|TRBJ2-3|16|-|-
TGTGCCAGCCTCTCCCCGGGTCGCAGCTACACAGATACGCAGTATTTT
CASLSPGRSYTDTQYF
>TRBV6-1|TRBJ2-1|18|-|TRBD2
TGTGCCAGCAGTGTCACACCCACCACTAGCGGGAGGTTTAATGAGCAGTTCTTC
CASSVTPTTSGRFNEQFF
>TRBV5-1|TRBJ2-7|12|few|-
TGCGCCAGCAGCTTAACGCAGGGGGAGCAGTACTTC
CASSLTQGEQYF
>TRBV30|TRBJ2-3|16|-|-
TGTGCCTGGAGTGTATTAGGGGCCTTCAGCACAGATACGCAGTATTTT
CAWSVLGAFSTDTQYF
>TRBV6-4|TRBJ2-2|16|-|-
TGTGCCAGCAGTGAAAGGGTCAGGGCAAACACCGGGGAGCTGTTTTTT
CASSERVRANTGELFF
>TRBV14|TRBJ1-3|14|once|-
TGTGCCAGCAGCCTGATGGGCTCTGGAAACACCATATATTTT
CASSLMGSGNTIYF
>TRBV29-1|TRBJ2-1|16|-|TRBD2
TGCAGCGTTGTCCCCTTTGTAGCGGGCTCCTACAATGAGCAGTTCTTC
CSVVPFVAGSYNEQFF
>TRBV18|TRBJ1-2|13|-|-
TGTGCCAGCTCACCAGGGGACAACCGAGGCTACACCTTC
CASSPGDNRGYTF
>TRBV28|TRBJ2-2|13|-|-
TGTGCCAGCAGTTTGGGCCGAACCGGGGAGCTGTTTTTT
CASSLGRTGELFF
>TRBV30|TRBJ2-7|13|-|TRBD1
TGTGCCTGGAGCGACAGGGTTACGAGCGAGCAGTACTTC
CAWSDRVTSEQYF
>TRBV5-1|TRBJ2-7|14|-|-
TGCGCCAGCAGCTTTATCGTCGGTCCCTACGAGCAGTACTTC
CASSFIVGPYEQYF
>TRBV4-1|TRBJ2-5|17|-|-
TGCGCCAGCAGCCAAGATCCCCTAGCAACAGGGTATGAGACCCAGTACTTC
CASSQDPLATGYETQYF
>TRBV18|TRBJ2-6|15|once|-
TGTGCCAGCTCACCACCGAGGGCTGGGGCCAACGTCCTGACTTTC
CASSPPRAGANVLTF
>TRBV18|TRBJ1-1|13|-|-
TGTGCTATCCGAGAGGGTTTGAACACTGAAGCTTTCTTT
CAIREGLNTEAFF
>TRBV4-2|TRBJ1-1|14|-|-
TGTGCCAGCAGCCGAGCCACACCGAACACTGAAGCTTTCTTT
CASSRATPNTEAFF
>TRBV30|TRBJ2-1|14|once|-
TGTGCCTGGGCAACTTCCAGCTCCTACAATGAGCAGTTCTTC
CAWATSSSYNEQFF
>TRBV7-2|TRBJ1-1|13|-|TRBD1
TGTGCCACTGCACAGGGGATAAACACTGAAGCTTTCTTT
CATAQGINTEAFF
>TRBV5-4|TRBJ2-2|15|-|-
TGTGCCAGCAGCTTGTCGTGGAGGAACACCGGGGAGCTGTTTTTT
CASSLSWRNTGELFF
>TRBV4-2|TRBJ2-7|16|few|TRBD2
TGTGCCAGCAGCCAGGGACTAGCGGGAGGGACCTACGAGCAGTACTTC
CASSQGLAGGTYEQYF
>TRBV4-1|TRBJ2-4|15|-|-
TGCGCCAGCAGCCATGAGCCCCTAGCCAAAAACATTCAGTACTTC
CASSHEPLAKNIQYF
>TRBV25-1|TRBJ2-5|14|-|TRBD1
TGTGCCAGCAACGAGGGACAGGGGAGAGAGACCCAGTACTTC
CASNEGQGRETQYF
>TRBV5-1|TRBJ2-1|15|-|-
TGCGCCAGCAGCTTGGGCCGGTCTGGAGGGAATGAGCAGTTCTTC
CASSLGRSGGNEQFF
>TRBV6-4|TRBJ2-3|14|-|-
TGTGCCAGCAGTGAGCAGGGGGGCGCAGATACGCAGTATTTT
CASSEQGGADTQYF
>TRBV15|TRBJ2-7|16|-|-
TGTGCCACCAGCAGAGGTCTTACCCCACGGCAGCGCGAGCAGTACTTC
CATSRGLTPRQREQYF
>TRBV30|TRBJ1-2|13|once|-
TGTGCCCGGTCCACCGGGGCGCGGAATGGCTACACCTTC
CARSTGARNGYTF
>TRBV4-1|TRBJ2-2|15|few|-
TGCGCCAGCAGCCGTCAGTCCGGAACCACCGGGGAGCTGTTTTTT
CASSRQSGTTGELFF
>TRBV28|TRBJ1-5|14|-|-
TGTGCCAGCAGTCTAAGCCAGGGTGGTCAGCCCCAGCATTTT
CASSLSQGGQPQHF